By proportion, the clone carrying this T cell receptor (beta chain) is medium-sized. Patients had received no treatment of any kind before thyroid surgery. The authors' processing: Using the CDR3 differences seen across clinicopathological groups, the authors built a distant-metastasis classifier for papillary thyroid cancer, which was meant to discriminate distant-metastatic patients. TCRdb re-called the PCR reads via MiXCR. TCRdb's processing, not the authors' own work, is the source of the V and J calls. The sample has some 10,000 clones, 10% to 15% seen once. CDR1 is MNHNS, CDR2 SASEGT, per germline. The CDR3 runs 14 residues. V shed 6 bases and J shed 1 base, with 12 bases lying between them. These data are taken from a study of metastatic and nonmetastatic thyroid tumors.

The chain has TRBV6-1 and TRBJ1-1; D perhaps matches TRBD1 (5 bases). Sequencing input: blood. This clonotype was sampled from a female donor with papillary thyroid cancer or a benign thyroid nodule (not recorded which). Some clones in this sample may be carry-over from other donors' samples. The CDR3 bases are TGTGCCAGCAGACAGGTCCGGGGGAACACTGAAGCTTTCTTT. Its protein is CASRQVRGNTEAFF.